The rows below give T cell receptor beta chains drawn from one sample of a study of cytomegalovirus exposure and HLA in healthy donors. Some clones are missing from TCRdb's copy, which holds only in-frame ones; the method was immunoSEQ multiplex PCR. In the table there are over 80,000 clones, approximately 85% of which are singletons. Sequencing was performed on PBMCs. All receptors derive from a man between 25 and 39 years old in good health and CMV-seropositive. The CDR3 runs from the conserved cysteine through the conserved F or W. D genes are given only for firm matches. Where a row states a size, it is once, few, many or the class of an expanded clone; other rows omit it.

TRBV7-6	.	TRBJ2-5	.	TGTGCCAGCAGCTTAGATTCGACATTCAAAGAGACCCAGTACTTC	CASSLDSTFKETQYF
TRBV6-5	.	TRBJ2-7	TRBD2	TGTGCCAGCAGACAGAGACTAGCGACTTCCTACGAGCAGTACTTC	CASRQRLATSYEQYF
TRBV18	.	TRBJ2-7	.	TGTGCCAGCTCACCACCAAGGACAGAGGGTTACGAGCAGTACTTC	CASSPPRTEGYEQYF
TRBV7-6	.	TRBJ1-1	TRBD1	TGTGCCAGCAGCGTGGGACAGAGGGGCACTGAAGCTTTCTTT	CASSVGQRGTEAFF
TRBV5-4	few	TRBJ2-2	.	TGTGCCAGCGGTCATGAGGGGGGGCGTAACACCGGGGAGCTGTTTTTT	CASGHEGGRNTGELFF
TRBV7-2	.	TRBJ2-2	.	TGTGCCAGCAGCCCCGGGGGAGACACCGGGGAGCTGTTTTTT	CASSPGGDTGELFF
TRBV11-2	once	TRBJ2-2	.	TGTGCCAGCAGCTTAGATCCCGGTTTTAACACCGGGGAGCTGTTTTTT	CASSLDPGFNTGELFF
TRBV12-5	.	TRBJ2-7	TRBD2	TGTGCCGTAGAACGATCGGGACTAGCGGGCCTTCGACTCTACGAGCAGTACTTC	CAVERSGLAGLRLYEQYF
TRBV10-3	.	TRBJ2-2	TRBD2	TGTGCCATCACCCCTTCCGGGGGGGAATGGAACACCGGGGAGCTGTTTTTT	CAITPSGGEWNTGELFF
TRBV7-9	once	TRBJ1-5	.	TGTGCCAGCAGCCCCGGACAGTTTAGCAATCAGCCCCAGCATTTT	CASSPGQFSNQPQHF
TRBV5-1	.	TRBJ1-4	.	TGCGCCAGCAGCTTGGCCGGGGTCACCAATGAAAAACTGTTTTTT	CASSLAGVTNEKLFF
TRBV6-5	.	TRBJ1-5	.	TGTGCCAGCAGCCGACTCAGCATGAGCAATCAGCCCCAGCATTTT	CASSRLSMSNQPQHF
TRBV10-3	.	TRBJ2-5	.	TGTGCCATCAGTGGGAAAGGGGGATTGGAGACCCAGTACTTC	CAISGKGGLETQYF
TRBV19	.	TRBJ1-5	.	TGTGCCAGTAGTTCCCGCCCGGAGCCCCAGCATTTT	CASSSRPEPQHF
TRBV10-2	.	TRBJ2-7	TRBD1	TGCGCCAGCAGTCTAACCGACAGGGGCAGCTCCTACGAGCAGTACTTC	CASSLTDRGSSYEQYF
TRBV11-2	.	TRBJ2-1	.	TGTGCCAGCAGCTCCCAGCGGAACTCCTACAATGAGCAGTTCTTC	CASSSQRNSYNEQFF
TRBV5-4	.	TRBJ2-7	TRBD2	TGTGCCAGCAGCTTAGGACTAGCGGGGGCACTTTCTTACGAGCAGTACTTC	CASSLGLAGALSYEQYF
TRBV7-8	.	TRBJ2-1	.	TGTGCCACCCGGGAGTCTGAGTTCTTC	CATRESEFF
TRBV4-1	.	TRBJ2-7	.	TGCGCCAGCAGCCAAGAAACAGGGACCTACGAGCAGTACTTC	CASSQETGTYEQYF
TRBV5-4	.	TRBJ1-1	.	TGTGCCAGCAGCTTGGGCGCAGGGGTAGACACTGAAGCTTTCTTT	CASSLGAGVDTEAFF
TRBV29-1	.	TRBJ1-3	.	TGCAGCGTCCGGGACAACTCTGGAAACACCATATATTTT	CSVRDNSGNTIYF
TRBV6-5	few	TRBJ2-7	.	TGTGCCAGCAGTCCCTTCCAGCAGGGGTACGAGCAGTACTTC	CASSPFQQGYEQYF
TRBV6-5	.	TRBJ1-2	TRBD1	TGTGCCAGCAGTGAGACAGGGGAAATCTATGGCTACACCTTC	CASSETGEIYGYTF
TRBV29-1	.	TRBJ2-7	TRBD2	TGCAGCGTTGATCGGCTAGCGGGAGTCTCCTACGAGCAGTACTTC	CSVDRLAGVSYEQYF
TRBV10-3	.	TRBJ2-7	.	TGTGCCATCAAAGAGGGGGGGGAGGACGAGCAGTACTTC	CAIKEGGEDEQYF
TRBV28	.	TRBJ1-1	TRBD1	TGTGCCAGCAGTTTGGCGACAGGGAGTACTGAAGCTTTCTTT	CASSLATGSTEAFF
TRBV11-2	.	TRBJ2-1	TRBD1	TGTGCCAGCAGCGTACCGGGACAGAGGATTATGAGCTCCTACAATGAGCAGTTCTTC	CASSVPGQRIMSSYNEQFF
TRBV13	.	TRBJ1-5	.	TGTGCCAGCAGCTTCGGGGGGGGGACTCAGCCCCAGCATTTT	CASSFGGGTQPQHF
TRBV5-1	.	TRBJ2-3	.	TGCGCCAGCAGCTTGGGAGGATCCACCTCCACAGATACGCAGTATTTT	CASSLGGSTSTDTQYF
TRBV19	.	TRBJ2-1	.	TGTGCCAGTAGTATGGAGCGGGCTGCCGGCTACAATGAGCAGTTCTTC	CASSMERAAGYNEQFF
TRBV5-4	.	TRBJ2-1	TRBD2	TGTGCCAGCAGCCTTGGGACTAGCGGGAGCCGGGACAATGAGCAGTTCTTC	CASSLGTSGSRDNEQFF
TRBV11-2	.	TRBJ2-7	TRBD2	TGTGCCAGCAGCCTTAGGACTAGCTACGAGCAGTACTTC	CASSLRTSYEQYF
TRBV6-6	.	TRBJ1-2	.	TGTGCCAGCAGTTACACCCAGGGGCTGGGCTATGGCTACACCTTC	CASSYTQGLGYGYTF
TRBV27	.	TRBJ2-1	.	TGTGCCAGCAGTTTTACGTCCACTAGGGCACTTGGGAATGAGCAGTTCTTC	CASSFTSTRALGNEQFF
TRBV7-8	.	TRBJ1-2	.	TGTGCCAGCAGCCATTCGGACAGCTATGGCTACACCTTC	CASSHSDSYGYTF
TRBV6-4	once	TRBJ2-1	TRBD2	TGTGCCAGCAGTGGACTAGCGGGCCCGGTGTACTACAATGAGCAGTTCTTC	CASSGLAGPVYYNEQFF
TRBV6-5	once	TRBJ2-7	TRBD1	TGTGCCAGCAGCCTCGGGACAGCAAGAGGGTACGAGCAGTACTTC	CASSLGTARGYEQYF
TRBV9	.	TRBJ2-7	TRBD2	TGTGCCAGCACGGGCGGGAGCTCCTACGAGCAGTACTTC	CASTGGSSYEQYF
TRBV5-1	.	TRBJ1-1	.	TGCGCCAGCAGCCGGGACGGGAGTTACACTGAAGCTTTCTTT	CASSRDGSYTEAFF
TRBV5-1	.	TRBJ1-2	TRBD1	TGCGCCAGCAGCCCCGACAGGGTATCGGATGGCTACACCTTC	CASSPDRVSDGYTF
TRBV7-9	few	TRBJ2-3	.	TGTGCCAGCAGGGTAGGGGGTAGCACAGATACGCAGTATTTT	CASRVGGSTDTQYF
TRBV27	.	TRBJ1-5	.	TGTGCCAGCACCCCACAGGGCATTAATCAGCCCCAGCATTTT	CASTPQGINQPQHF
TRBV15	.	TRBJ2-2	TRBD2	TGTGCCACCAGCAGAGATCTACTAGCGGGGTACACCGGGGAGCTGTTTTTT	CATSRDLLAGYTGELFF
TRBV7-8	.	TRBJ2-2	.	TGTGCCAGCAGCCCGAGGACGGGAAACACCGGGGAGCTGTTTTTT	CASSPRTGNTGELFF
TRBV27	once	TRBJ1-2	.	TGTGCCAGCAGTTTCGCTGATAAGGAGGGCTACACCTTC	CASSFADKEGYTF